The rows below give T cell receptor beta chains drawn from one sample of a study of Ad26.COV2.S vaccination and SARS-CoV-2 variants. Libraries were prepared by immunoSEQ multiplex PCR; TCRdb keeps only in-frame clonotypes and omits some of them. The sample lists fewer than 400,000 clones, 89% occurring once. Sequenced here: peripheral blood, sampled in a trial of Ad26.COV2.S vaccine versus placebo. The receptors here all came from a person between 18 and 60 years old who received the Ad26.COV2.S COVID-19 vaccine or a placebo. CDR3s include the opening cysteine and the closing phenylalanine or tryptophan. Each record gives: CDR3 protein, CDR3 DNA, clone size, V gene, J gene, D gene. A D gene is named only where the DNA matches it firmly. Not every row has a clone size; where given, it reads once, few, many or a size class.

CDR3 protein: CASSIRTGRDYGYTF
CDR3 DNA: TGTGCCAGCAGTATACGGACAGGGAGGGACTATGGCTACACCTTC
clone size: NA
V gene: TRBV27
J gene: TRBJ1-2
D gene: TRBD1

CDR3 protein: CASSFSSGSVYEQYF
CDR3 DNA: TGTGCCAGCAGCTTCTCCAGCGGGAGTGTGTACGAGCAGTACTTC
clone size: NA
V gene: TRBV5-6
J gene: TRBJ2-7
D gene: TRBD2

CDR3 protein: CASTLGTGDEKLFF
CDR3 DNA: TGTGCCAGTACCTTAGGGACAGGGGATGAAAAACTGTTTTTT
clone size: NA
V gene: TRBV19
J gene: TRBJ1-4
D gene: TRBD1

CDR3 protein: CASSPMRTSPNNEQFF
CDR3 DNA: TGTGCCAGCAGCCCAATGCGGACTAGTCCAAACAATGAGCAGTTCTTC
clone size: NA
V gene: TRBV3-1/TRBV3-2
J gene: TRBJ2-1
D gene: TRBD2

CDR3 protein: CASSFRQGHNSNQPQHF
CDR3 DNA: TGTGCCAGCAGTTTTCGACAGGGACATAATAGCAATCAGCCCCAGCATTTT
clone size: NA
V gene: TRBV28
J gene: TRBJ1-5
D gene: TRBD1

CDR3 protein: CASSSTYEQYF
CDR3 DNA: TGTGCCAGCAGCTCCACGTACGAGCAGTACTTC
clone size: NA
V gene: TRBV11-2
J gene: TRBJ2-7
D gene: NA

CDR3 protein: CASIFGNTGELFF
CDR3 DNA: TGCGCCAGCATTTTTGGGAACACCGGGGAGCTGTTTTTT
clone size: NA
V gene: TRBV5-1
J gene: TRBJ2-2
D gene: NA

CDR3 protein: CASSEALRGDYEQYF
CDR3 DNA: TGTGCCAGCAGTGAAGCGCTCAGGGGTGACTACGAGCAGTACTTC
clone size: NA
V gene: TRBV6-1
J gene: TRBJ2-7
D gene: NA

CDR3 protein: CASSTGDKNYEQYF
CDR3 DNA: TGTGCCAGCAGTACAGGGGACAAAAACTACGAGCAGTACTTC
clone size: few
V gene: TRBV6-5
J gene: TRBJ2-7
D gene: TRBD1

CDR3 protein: CASSSLATEQYF
CDR3 DNA: TGTGCCAGCAGCTCCCTAGCGACAGAGCAGTACTTC
clone size: once
V gene: TRBV11-2
J gene: TRBJ2-7
D gene: NA

CDR3 protein: CASSVYRGSTEAFF
CDR3 DNA: TGTGCCAGTAGCGTCTACAGGGGGAGCACTGAAGCTTTCTTT
clone size: once
V gene: TRBV19
J gene: TRBJ1-1
D gene: TRBD1

CDR3 protein: CSASALAGGQSYEQYF
CDR3 DNA: TGCAGTGCTAGTGCACTAGCGGGAGGTCAAAGCTACGAGCAGTACTTC
clone size: NA
V gene: TRBV20-1
J gene: TRBJ2-7
D gene: TRBD2

CDR3 protein: CASSQPGPLGDEQFF
CDR3 DNA: TGCGCCAGCAGCCAGCCCGGGCCCCTGGGCGATGAGCAGTTCTTC
clone size: NA
V gene: TRBV4-1
J gene: TRBJ2-1
D gene: NA

CDR3 protein: CASSPPFGQQNNEQFF
CDR3 DNA: TGTGCCAGCAGCCCCCCCTTCGGACAGCAGAACAATGAGCAGTTCTTC
clone size: NA
V gene: TRBV7-9
J gene: TRBJ2-1
D gene: NA

CDR3 protein: CASSSRTGVYSPLHF
CDR3 DNA: TGTGCCAGCAGTTCCAGGACAGGGGTTTACTCACCCCTCCACTTT
clone size: NA
V gene: TRBV28
J gene: TRBJ1-6
D gene: TRBD1

CDR3 protein: CASSLREPLSSNQPQHF
CDR3 DNA: TGCGCCAGCAGTCTTAGGGAACCCCTATCGAGCAATCAGCCCCAGCATTTT
clone size: NA
V gene: TRBV10-2
J gene: TRBJ1-5
D gene: NA

CDR3 protein: CASSRDRDTEAFF
CDR3 DNA: TGTGCCAGCAGCCGGGACAGGGACACTGAAGCTTTCTTT
clone size: NA
V gene: TRBV7-8
J gene: TRBJ1-1
D gene: TRBD1

CDR3 protein: CATSITGGTGELFF
CDR3 DNA: TGTGCCACCAGTATCACAGGGGGAACCGGGGAGCTGTTTTTT
clone size: NA
V gene: TRBV24-1
J gene: TRBJ2-2
D gene: TRBD1

CDR3 protein: CATSDELGLGSTGELFF
CDR3 DNA: TGTGCCACCAGTGATGAACTCGGACTGGGGTCTACCGGGGAGCTGTTTTTT
clone size: few
V gene: TRBV24-1
J gene: TRBJ2-2
D gene: NA

CDR3 protein: CASIGGGGGSAYEQYF
CDR3 DNA: TGTGCCAGCATAGGGGGGGGTGGCGGGAGCGCCTACGAGCAGTACTTC
clone size: NA
V gene: TRBV28
J gene: TRBJ2-7
D gene: NA

CDR3 protein: CASSLAEWDGYEQYF
CDR3 DNA: TGTGCCAGCAGCTTAGCGGAGTGGGACGGCTACGAGCAGTACTTC
clone size: once
V gene: TRBV7-8
J gene: TRBJ2-7
D gene: NA

CDR3 protein: CASSAGLAGGVRETQYF
CDR3 DNA: TGCGCCAGCAGTGCCGGACTAGCGGGAGGGGTAAGGGAGACCCAGTACTTC
clone size: NA
V gene: TRBV10-2
J gene: TRBJ2-5
D gene: TRBD2

CDR3 protein: CASSTSQSRHYEQYF
CDR3 DNA: TGTGCCAGCAGTACCAGTCAGAGTCGCCACTACGAGCAGTACTTC
clone size: NA
V gene: TRBV2
J gene: TRBJ2-7
D gene: NA

CDR3 protein: CASSLKVELEAFF
CDR3 DNA: TGTGCCAGCAGCTTAAAGGTGGAGCTAGAAGCTTTCTTT
clone size: NA
V gene: TRBV7-9
J gene: TRBJ1-1
D gene: NA